The source of this TCR beta chain is a study of cytomegalovirus exposure and HLA in healthy donors. This clone showed up just a few times. CDR3 length: 14 residues. Between the trimmed V and J ends, which lost 4 bases and 3 bases, there was a span of 16 bases. Germline-derived CDR1 and CDR2 are SQVTM and ANQGSEA. The PCR employed 60 Vbeta primers together with 13 Jbeta primers. TCRdb's copy holds only in-frame clones and misses some; the assay was immunoSEQ multiplex PCR. The data hold fewer than 85,000 clones, with roughly 72% observed a single time. This TCR derives from a woman aged 40 to 55 in good health and CMV-seropositive. The sequencing input was PBMCs. The chain combines TRBV29-1 with TRBJ2-7; D may be TRBD1 (6 bases). CDR3 bases: TGCAGCGTTGGTCCGGAACAGGGCGGCTACGAGCAGTACTTC. Encoded protein: CSVGPEQGGYEQYF.